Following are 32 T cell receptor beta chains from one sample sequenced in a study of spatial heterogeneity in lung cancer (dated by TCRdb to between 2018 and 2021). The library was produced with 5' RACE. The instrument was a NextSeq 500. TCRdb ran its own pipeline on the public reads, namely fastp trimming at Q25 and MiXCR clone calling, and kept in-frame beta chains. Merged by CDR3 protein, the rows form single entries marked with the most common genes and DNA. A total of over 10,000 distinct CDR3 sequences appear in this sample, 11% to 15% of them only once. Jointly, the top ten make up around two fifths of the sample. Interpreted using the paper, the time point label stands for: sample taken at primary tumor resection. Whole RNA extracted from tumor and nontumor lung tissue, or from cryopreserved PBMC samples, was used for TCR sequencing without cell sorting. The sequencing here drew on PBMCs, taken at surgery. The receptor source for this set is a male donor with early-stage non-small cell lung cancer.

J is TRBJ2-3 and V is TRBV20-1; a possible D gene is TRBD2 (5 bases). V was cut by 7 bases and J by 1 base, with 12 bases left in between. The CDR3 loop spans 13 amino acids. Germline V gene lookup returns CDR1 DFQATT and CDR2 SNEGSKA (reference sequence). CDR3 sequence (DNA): TGCAGTGGGGCCCGGGGTGGCACAGATACGCAGTATTTT. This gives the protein CSGARGGTDTQYF.

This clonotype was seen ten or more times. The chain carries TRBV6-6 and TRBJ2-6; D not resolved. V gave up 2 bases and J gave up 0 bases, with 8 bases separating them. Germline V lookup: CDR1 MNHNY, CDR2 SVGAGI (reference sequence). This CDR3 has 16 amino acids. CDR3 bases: TGTGCCAGCAGTTACCGTGGGTACTCTGGGGCCAACGTCCTGACTTTC. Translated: CASSYRGYSGANVLTF.

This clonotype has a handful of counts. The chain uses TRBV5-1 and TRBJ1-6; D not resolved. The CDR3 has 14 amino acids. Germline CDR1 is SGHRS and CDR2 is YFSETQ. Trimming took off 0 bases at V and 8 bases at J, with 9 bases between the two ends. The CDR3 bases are TGCGCCAGCAGCTTGGAAGCTCAGTATTCACCCCTCCACTTT. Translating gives CASSLEAQYSPLHF.

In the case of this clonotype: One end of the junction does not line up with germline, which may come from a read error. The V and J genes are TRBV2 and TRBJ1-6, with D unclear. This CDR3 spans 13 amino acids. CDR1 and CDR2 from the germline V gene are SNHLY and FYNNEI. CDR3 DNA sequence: TGTGCCAGCAGTGATCTAGGGAATTCATCCCTCCACTTT. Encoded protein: CASSDLGNSSLHF. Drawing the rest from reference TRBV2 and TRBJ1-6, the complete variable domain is EPEVTQTPSHQVTQMGQEVILRCVPISNHLYFYWYRQILGQKVEFLVSFYNNEISEKSEIFDDQFSVERPDGSNFTLKIRSTKLEDSAMYFCASSDLGNSSLHFGNGTRLTVT.

The CDR3: CATSRAARETQYF. For the CDR3, the DNA is TGTGCCACCAGCAGAGCAGCCCGTGAGACCCAGTACTTC. The rearrangement uses TRBV15 and TRBJ2-5; D ambiguous. With 1 base removed from V and 5 bases from J, the gap between germline ends came to 8 bases. The CDR3 covers 13 residues. Germline values: CDR1 LNHNV, CDR2 YYDKDF (reference sequence).

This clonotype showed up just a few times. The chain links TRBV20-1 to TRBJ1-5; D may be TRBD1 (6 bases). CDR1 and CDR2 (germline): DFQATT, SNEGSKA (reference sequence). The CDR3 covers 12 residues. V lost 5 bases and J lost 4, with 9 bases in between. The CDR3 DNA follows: TGCAGTGCTGGGGGCTCTAATCAGCCCCAGCATTTT. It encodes CSAGGSNQPQHF.

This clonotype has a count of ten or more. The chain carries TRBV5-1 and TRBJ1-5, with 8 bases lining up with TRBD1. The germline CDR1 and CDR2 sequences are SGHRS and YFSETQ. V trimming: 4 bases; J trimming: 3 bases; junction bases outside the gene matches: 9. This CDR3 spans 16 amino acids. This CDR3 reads CASSRDGTGYNQPQHF. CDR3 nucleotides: TGCGCCAGCAGCCGGGACGGGACAGGCTACAATCAGCCCCAGCATTTT.

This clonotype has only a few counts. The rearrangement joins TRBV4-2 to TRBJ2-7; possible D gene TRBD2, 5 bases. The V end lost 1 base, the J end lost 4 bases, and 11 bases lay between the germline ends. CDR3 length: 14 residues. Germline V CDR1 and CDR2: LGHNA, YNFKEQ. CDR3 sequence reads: CASSQVGSGYEQYF. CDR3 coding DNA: TGTGCCAGCAGCCAAGTAGGTTCGGGGTACGAGCAGTACTTC.

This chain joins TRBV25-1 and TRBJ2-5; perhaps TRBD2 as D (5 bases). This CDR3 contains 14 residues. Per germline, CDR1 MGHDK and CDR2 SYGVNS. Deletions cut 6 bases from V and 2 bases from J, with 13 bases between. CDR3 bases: TGTGCCAGCAGGGGAGCCCTGGGACAAGAGACCCAGTACTTC. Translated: CASRGALGQETQYF.

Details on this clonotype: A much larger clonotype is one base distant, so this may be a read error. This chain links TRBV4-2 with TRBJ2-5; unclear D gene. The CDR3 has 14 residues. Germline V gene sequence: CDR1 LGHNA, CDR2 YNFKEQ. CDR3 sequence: CAGSQDLRSETQYF. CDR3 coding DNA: TGTGCCGGCAGCCAAGATTTGCGGTCGGAGACCCAGTACTTC.

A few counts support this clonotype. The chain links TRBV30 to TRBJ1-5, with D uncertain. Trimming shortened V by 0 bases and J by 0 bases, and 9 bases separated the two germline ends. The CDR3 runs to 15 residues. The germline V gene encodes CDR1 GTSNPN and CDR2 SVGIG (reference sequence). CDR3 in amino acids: CAWSVSSVSNQPQHF. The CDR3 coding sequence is TGTGCCTGGAGTGTATCGTCGGTTAGCAATCAGCCCCAGCATTTT. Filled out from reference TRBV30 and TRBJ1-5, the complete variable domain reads SQTIHQWPATLVQPVGSPLSLECTVEGTSNPNLYWYRQAAGRGLQLLFYSVGIGQISSEVPQNLSASRPQDRQFILSSKKLLLSDSGFYLCAWSVSSVSNQPQHFGDGTRLSIL.

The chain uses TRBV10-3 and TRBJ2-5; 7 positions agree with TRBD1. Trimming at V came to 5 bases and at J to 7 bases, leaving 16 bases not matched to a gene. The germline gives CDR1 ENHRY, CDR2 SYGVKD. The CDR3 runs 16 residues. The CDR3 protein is CAISSKQGSVGRTQYF. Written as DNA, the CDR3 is TGTGCCATCAGTAGCAAACAGGGGTCCGTAGGCAGGACCCAGTACTTC.

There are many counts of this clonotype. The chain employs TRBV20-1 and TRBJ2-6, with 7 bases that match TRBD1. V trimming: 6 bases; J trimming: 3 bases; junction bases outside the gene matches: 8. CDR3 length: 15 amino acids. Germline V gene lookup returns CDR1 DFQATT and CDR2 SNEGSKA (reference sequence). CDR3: CSADPTGSGANVLTF. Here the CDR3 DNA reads TGCAGTGCAGACCCGACAGGGAGTGGGGCCAACGTCCTGACTTTC.

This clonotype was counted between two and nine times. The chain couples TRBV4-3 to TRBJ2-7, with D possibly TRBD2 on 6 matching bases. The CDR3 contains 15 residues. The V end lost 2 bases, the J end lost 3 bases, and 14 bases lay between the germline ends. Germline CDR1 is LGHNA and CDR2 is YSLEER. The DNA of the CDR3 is TGCGCCAGCAGCCAACTTACGGGGGACCTCTACGAGCAGTACTTC. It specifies CASSQLTGDLYEQYF.

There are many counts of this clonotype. CDR3 DNA sequence: TGTGCCAGCAGTTTAACTACTAGCGAATACAATGAGCAGTTCTTC. It yields the protein CASSLTTSEYNEQFF. The rearrangement links TRBV28 to TRBJ2-1; 7 positions match TRBD2. Germline loops: CDR1 MDHEN, CDR2 SYDVKM. V lost 2 bases, J lost 4 bases, and 5 bases stayed unmatched. The CDR3 contains 15 residues. The whole variable domain, remainder taken from reference TRBV28 and TRBJ2-1, is DVKVTQSSRYLVKRTGEKVFLECVQDMDHENMFWYRQDPGLGLRLIYFSYDVKMKEKGDIPEGYSVSREKKERFSLILESASTNQTSMYLCASSLTTSEYNEQFFGPGTRLTVL.

CDR3 loop: CSARDRGSASGGPYTDTQYF. The CDR3, as DNA: TGCAGTGCTAGAGATCGCGGTTCGGCTAGCGGGGGGCCTTACACAGATACGCAGTATTTT. This chain uses TRBV20-1 with TRBJ2-3; 11 bases fit TRBD2. Germline lookup yields CDR1 DFQATT and CDR2 SNEGSKA (reference sequence). Trimming took 0 bases from V and 2 from J; bases not matched to a gene: 16. The CDR3 sequence is 20 residues long.

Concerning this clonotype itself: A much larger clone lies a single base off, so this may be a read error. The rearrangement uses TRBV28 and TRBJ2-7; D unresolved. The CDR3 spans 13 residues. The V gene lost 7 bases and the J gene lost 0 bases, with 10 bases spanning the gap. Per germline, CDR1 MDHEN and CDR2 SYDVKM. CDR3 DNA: TGTGCCAGCATTGGTGGTCCCTCCTACGAGCAGTACTTC. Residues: CASIGGPSYEQYF. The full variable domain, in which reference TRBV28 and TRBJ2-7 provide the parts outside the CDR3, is DVKVTQSSRYLVKRTGEKVFLECVQDMDHENMFWYRQDPGLGLRLIYFSYDVKMKEKGDIPEGYSVSREKKERFSLILESASTNQTSMYLCASIGGPSYEQYFGPGTRLTVT.

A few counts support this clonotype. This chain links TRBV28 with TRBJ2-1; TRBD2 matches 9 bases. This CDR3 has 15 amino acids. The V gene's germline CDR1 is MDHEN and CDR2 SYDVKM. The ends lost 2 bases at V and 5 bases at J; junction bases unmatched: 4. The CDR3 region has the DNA TGTGCCAGCAGTTTAGCGGGGGGGCCTCACAATGAGCAGTTCTTC. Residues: CASSLAGGPHNEQFF.

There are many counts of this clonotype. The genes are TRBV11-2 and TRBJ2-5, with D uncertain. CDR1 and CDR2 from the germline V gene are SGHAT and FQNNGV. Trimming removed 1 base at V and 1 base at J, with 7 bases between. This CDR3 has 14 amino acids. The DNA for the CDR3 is TGTGCCAGCAGCTTAGTGGGCAGCCAAGAGACCCAGTACTTC. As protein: CASSLVGSQETQYF.

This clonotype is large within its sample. The CDR3, as DNA: TGTGCCAGCTCCCCGGACCAGGGGACCCAGTACTTC. It translates to CASSPDQGTQYF. The gene calls are TRBV18 and TRBJ2-5; the D gene is possibly TRBD1 (5 bases). Germline assignment: CDR1 KGHSH and CDR2 LQKENI. The CDR3 runs to 12 residues. Trimming shortened V by 6 bases and J by 7 bases, and 12 bases separated the two germline ends.

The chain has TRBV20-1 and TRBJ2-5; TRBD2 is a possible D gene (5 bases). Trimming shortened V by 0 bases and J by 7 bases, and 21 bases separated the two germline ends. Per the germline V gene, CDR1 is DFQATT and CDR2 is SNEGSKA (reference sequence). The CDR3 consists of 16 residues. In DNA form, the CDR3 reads TGCAGTGCTAGAGACCGGGGTAGACTGAGTTGGGGGACCCAGTACTTC. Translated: CSARDRGRLSWGTQYF.

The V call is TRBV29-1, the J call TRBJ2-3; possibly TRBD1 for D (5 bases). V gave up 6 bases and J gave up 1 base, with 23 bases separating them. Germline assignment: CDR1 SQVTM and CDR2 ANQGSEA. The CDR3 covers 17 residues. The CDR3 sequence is CSVPTAPRWGGTDTQYF. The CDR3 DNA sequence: TGCAGCGTACCTACAGCCCCCAGGTGGGGCGGCACAGATACGCAGTATTTT.

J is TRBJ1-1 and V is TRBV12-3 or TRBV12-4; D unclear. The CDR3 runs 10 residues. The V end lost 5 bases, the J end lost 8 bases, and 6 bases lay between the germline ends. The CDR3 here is CASSGVEAFF. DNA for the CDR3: TGTGCCAGCAGTGGGGTCGAAGCTTTCTTT.

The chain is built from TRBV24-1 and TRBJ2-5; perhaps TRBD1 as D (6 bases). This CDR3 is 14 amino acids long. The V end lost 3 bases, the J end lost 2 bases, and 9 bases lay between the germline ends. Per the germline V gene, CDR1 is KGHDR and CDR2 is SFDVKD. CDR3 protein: CATSDPDRQETQYF. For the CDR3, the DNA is TGTGCCACCAGTGATCCGGACAGACAAGAGACCCAGTACTTC.

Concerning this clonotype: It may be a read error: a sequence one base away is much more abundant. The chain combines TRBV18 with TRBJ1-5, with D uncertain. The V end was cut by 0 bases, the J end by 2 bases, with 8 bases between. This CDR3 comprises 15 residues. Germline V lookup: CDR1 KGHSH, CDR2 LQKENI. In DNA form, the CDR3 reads TGTGCCAGCTCACCACCGTTAGGGCGCAATCAGCCCCAGCATTTT. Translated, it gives CASSPPLGRNQPQHF.

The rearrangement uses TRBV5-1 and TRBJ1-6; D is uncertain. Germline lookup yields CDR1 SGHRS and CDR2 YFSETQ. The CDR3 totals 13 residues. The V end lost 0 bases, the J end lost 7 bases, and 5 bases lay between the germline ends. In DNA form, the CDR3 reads TGCGCCAGCAGCTTGGATCAGAATTCACCCCTCCACTTT. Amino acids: CASSLDQNSPLHF. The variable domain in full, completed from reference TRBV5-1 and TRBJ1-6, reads KAGVTQTPRYLIKTRGQQVTLSCSPISGHRSVSWYQQTPGQGLQFLFEYFSETQRNKGNFPGRFSGRQFSNSRSEMNVSTLELGDSALYLCASSLDQNSPLHFGNGTRLTVT.

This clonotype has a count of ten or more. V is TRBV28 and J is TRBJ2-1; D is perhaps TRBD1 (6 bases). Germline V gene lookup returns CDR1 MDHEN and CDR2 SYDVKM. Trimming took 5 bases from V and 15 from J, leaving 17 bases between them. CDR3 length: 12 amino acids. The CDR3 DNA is TGTGCCAGCAGTCCGCAGATGGGGGCTAGGTTCTTC. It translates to CASSPQMGARFF.

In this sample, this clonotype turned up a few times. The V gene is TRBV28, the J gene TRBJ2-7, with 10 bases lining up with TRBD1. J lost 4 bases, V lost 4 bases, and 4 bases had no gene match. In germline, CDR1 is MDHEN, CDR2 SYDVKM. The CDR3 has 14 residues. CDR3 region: CASSSTGGSYEQYF. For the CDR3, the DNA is TGTGCCAGCAGTTCGACAGGGGGCTCTTACGAGCAGTACTTC.

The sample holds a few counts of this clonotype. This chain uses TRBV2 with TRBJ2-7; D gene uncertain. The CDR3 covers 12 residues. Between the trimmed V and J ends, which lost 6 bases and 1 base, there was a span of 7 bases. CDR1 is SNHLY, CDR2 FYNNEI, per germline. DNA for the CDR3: TGTGCCAGCAGGGATACATCCTACGAGCAGTACTTC. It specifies CASRDTSYEQYF.

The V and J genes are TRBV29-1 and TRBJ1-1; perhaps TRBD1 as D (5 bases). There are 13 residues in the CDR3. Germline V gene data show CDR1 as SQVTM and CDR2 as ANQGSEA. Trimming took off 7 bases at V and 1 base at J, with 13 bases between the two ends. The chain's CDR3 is CSDGAGRNTEAFF. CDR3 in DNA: TGCAGCGATGGGGCAGGAAGGAACACTGAAGCTTTCTTT.

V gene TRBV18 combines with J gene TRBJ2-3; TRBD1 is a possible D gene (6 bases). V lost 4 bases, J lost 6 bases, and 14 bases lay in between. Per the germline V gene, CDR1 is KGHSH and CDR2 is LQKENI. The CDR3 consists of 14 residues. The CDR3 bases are TGTGCCAGCTCACTCTCTTCACAGGGCGATACGCAGTATTTT. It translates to CASSLSSQGDTQYF.

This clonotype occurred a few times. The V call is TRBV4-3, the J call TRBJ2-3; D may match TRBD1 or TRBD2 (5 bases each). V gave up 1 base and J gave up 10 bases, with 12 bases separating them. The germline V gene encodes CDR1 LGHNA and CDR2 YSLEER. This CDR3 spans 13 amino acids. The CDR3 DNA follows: TGCGCCAGCAGCCAAGTTGGGGCTAGCCCGCAGTATTTT. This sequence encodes CASSQVGASPQYF.